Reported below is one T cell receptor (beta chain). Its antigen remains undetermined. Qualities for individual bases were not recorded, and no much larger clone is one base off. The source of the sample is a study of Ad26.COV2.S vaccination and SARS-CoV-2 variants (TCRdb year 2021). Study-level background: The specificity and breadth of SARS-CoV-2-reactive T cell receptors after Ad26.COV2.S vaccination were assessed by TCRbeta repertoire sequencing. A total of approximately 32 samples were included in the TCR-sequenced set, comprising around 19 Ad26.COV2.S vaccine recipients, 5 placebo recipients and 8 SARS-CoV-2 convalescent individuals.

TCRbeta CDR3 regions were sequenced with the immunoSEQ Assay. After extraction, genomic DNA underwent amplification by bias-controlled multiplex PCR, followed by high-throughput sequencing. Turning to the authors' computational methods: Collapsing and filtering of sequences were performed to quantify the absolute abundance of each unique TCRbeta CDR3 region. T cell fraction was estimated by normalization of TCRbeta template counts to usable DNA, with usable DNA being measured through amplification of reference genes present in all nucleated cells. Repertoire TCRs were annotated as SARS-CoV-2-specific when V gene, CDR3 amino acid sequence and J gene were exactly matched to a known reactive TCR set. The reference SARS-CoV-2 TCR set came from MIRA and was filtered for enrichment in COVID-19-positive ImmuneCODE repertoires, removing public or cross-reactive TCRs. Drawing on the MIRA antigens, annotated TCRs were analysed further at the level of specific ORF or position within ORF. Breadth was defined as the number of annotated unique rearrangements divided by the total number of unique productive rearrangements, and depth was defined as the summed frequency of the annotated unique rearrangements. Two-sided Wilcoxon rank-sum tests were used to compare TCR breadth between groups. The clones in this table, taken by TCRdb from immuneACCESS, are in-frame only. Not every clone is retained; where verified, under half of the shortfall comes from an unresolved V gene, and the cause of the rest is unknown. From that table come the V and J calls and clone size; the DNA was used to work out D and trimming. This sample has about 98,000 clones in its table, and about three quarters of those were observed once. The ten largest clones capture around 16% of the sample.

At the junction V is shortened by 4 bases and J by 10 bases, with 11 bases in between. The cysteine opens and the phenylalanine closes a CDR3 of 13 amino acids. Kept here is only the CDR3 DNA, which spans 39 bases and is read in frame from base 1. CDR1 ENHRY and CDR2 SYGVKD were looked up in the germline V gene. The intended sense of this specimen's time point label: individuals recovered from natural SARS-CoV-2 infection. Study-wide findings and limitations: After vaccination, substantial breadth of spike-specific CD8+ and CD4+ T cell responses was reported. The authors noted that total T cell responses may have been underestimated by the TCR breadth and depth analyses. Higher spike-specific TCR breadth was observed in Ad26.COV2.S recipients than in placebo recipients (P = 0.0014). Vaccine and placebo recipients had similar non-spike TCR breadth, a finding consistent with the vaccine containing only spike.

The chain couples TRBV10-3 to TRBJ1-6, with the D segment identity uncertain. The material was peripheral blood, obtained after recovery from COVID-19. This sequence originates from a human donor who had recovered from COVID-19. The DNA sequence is TGTGCCATCAGTGCGGAACCTAGATCACCCCTCCACTTT. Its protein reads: CAISAEPRSPLHF.